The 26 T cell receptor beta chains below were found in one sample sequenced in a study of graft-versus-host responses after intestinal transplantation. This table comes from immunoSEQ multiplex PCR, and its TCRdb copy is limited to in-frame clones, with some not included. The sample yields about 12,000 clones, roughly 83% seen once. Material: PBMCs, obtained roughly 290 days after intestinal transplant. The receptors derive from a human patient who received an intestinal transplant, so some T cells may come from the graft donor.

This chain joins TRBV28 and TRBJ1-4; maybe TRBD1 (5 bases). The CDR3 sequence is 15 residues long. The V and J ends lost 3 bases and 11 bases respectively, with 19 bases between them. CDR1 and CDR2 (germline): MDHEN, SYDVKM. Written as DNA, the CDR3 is TGTGCCAGCAGTTTGGGGGACCCCCGGGGCCAGAAACTGTTTTTT. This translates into CASSLGDPRGQKLFF.

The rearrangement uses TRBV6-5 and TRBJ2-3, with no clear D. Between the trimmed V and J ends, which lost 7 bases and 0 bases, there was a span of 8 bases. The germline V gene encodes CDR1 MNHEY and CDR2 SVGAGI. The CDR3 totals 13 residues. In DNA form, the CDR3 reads TGTGCCAGCATGGGTGGGAGCACAGATACGCAGTATTTT. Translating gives CASMGGSTDTQYF.

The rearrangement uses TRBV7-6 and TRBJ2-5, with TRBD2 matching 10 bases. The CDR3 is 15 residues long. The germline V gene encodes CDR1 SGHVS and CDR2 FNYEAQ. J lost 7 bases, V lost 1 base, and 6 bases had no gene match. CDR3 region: CASSLGSGRAGTQYF. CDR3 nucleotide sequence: TGTGCCAGCAGCTTAGGGAGCGGGAGGGCCGGGACCCAGTACTTC.

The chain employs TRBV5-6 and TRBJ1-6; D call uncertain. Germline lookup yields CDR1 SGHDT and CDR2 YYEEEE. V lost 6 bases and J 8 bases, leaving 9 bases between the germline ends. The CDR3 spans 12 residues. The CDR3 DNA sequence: TGTGCCAGCACCCAAAGGGATTCACCCCTCCACTTT. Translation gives CASTQRDSPLHF.

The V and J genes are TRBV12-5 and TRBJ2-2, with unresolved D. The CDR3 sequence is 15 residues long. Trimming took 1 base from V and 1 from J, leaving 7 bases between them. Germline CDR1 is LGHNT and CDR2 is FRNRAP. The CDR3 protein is CASGLGRVNTGELFF. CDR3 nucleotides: TGTGCTAGTGGTTTGGGGCGAGTGAACACCGGGGAGCTGTTTTTT.

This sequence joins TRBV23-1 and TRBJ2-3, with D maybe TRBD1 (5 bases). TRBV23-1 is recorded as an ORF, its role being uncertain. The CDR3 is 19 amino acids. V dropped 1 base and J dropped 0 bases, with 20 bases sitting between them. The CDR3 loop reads CASSQFGATSPRSTDTQYF. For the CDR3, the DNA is TGCGCCAGCAGTCAATTTGGGGCGACATCCCCGAGGAGCACAGATACGCAGTATTTT.

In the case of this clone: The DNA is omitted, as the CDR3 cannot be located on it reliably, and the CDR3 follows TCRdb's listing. The CDR3 region is CASSRTFGPGNSGNTIYF. V gene TRBV28 combines with J gene TRBJ1-3. Germline-derived CDR1 and CDR2 are MDHEN and SYDVKM. The CDR3 spans 18 amino acids, including both terminal residues.

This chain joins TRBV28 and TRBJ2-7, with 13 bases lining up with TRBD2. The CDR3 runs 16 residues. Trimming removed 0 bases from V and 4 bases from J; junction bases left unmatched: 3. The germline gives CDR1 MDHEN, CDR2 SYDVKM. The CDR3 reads CASSLWGLAGSYEQYF. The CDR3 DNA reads TGTGCCAGCAGTTTATGGGGACTAGCGGGATCGTACGAGCAGTACTTC.

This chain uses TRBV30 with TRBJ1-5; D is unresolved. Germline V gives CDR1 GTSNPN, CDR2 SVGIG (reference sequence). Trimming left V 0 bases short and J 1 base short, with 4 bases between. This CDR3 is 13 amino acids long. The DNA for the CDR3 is TGTGCCTGGAGTGTACAAAGCAATCAGCCCCAGCATTTT. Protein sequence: CAWSVQSNQPQHF.

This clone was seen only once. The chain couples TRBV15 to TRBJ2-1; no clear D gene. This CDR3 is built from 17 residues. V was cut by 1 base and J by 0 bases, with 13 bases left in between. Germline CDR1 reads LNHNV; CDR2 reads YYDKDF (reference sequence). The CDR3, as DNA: TGTGCCACCAGCAGAGTCTCCTCGCTACTCTCCTACAATGAGCAGTTCTTC. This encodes CATSRVSSLLSYNEQFF. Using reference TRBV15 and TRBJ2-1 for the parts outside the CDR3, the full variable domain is DAMVIQNPRYQVTQFGKPVTLSCSQTLNHNVMYWYQQKSSQAPKLLFHYYDKDFNNEADTPDNFQSRRPNTSFCFLDIRSPGLGDTAMYLCATSRVSSLLSYNEQFFGPGTRLTVL.

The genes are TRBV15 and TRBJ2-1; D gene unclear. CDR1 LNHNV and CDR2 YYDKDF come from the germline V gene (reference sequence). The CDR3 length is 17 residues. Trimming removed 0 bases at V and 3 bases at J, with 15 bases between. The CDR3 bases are TGTGCCACCAGCAGAGATAGGTCTTGGATTGACTACAATGAGCAGTTCTTC. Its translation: CATSRDRSWIDYNEQFF.

The CDR3 region is CASLDSGNEKLFF. In DNA, the CDR3 is TGCGCCAGCTTGGACAGCGGAAATGAAAAACTGTTTTTT. The rearrangement uses TRBV10-2 and TRBJ1-4; D may be TRBD1 (6 bases). The germline CDR1 and CDR2 sequences are WSHSY and SAAADI. The CDR3 is 13 residues long. V was clipped by 8 bases and J by 5 bases, with 12 bases between them.

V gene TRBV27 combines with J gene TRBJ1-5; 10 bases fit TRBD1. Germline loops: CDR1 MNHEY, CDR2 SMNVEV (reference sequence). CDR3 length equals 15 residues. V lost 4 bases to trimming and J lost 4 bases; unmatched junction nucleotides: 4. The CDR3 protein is CASSWSGQGNQPQHF. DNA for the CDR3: TGTGCCAGCAGTTGGTCGGGACAGGGGAATCAGCCCCAGCATTTT.

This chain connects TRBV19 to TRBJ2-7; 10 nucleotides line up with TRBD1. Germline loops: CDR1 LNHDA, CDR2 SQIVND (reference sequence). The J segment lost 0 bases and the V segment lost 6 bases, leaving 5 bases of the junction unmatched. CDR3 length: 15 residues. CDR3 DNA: TGTGCCAGTAGCCTCCGGGACAGGGGCTCCTACGAGCAGTACTTC. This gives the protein CASSLRDRGSYEQYF. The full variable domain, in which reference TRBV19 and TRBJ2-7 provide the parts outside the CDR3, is DGGITQSPKYLFRKEGQNVTLSCEQNLNHDAMYWYRQDPGQGLRLIYYSQIVNDFQKGDIAEGYSVSREKKESFPLTVTSAQKNPTAFYLCASSLRDRGSYEQYFGPGTRLTVT.

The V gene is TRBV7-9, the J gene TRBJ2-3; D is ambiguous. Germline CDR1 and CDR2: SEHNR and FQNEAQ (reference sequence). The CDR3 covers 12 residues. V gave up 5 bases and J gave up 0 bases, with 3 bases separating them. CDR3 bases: TGTGCCAGCAGCATGAGCACAGATACGCAGTATTTT. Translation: CASSMSTDTQYF.

The chain's CDR3 is CASRRGPNTGELFF. For the CDR3, the DNA is TGTGCCAGCAGGAGGGGGCCGAACACCGGGGAGCTGTTTTTT. The chain combines TRBV6-1 with TRBJ2-2; the match to TRBD1 covers 7 bases. The ends lost 6 bases at V and 0 bases at J; junction bases unmatched: 1. The CDR3 covers 14 residues. The germline gives CDR1 MNHNS, CDR2 SASEGT.

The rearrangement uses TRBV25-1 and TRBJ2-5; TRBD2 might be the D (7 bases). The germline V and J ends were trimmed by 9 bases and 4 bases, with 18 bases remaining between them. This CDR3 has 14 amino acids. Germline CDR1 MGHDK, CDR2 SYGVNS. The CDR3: CASWGGVPSETQYF. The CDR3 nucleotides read TGTGCCAGTTGGGGGGGCGTACCTTCAGAGACCCAGTACTTC.

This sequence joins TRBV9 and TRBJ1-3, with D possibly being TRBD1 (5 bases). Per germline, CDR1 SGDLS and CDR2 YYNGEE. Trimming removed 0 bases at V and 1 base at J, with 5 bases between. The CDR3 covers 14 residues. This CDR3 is CASSVAGSGNTIYF. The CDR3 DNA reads TGTGCCAGCAGCGTAGCAGGGTCTGGAAACACCATATATTTT.

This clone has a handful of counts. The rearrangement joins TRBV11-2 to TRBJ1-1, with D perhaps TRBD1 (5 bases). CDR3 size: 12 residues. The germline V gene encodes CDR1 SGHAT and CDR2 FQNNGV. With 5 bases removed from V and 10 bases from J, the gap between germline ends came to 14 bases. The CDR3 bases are TGTGCCAGCAGCCCCGGAGGGGTGAGAGCTTTCTTT. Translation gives CASSPGGVRAFF.

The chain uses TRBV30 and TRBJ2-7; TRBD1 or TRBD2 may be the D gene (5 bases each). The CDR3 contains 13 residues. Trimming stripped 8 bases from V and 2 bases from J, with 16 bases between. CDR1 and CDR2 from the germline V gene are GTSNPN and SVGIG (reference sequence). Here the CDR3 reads CAAHGGVAYEQYF. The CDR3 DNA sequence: TGTGCCGCCCATGGGGGAGTCGCCTACGAGCAGTACTTC.

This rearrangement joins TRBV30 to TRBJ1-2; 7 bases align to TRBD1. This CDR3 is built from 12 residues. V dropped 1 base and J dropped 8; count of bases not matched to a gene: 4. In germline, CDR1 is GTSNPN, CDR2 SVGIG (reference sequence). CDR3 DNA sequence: TGTGCCTGGAGTGGGGACAGTTGGGGCTACACCTTC. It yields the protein CAWSGDSWGYTF.

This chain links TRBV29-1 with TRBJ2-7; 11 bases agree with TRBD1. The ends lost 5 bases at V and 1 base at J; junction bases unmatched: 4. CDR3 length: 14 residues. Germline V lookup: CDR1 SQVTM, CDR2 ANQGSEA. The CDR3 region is CSVLGQGASYEQYF. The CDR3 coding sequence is TGCAGCGTTCTTGGACAGGGGGCGTCCTACGAGCAGTACTTC.

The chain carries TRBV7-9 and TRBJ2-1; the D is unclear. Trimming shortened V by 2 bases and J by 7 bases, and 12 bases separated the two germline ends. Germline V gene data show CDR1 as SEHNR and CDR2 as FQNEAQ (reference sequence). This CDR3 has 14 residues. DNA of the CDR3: TGTGCCAGCAGCTTACTTGCCGGATGGAATGAGCAGTTCTTC. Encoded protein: CASSLLAGWNEQFF.

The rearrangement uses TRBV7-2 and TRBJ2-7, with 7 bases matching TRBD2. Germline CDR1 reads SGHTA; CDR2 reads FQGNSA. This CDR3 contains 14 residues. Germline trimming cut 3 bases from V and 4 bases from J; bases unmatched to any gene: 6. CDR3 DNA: TGTGCCAGCAGCTTGGCGGGAGACGGTTACGAGCAGTACTTC. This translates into CASSLAGDGYEQYF.

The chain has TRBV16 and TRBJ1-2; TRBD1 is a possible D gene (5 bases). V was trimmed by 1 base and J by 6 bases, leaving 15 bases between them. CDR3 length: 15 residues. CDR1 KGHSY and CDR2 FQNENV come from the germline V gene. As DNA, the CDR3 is TGTGCCAGCAGCCAATATTACCAGGGAAGTGATGGCTACACCTTC. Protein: CASSQYYQGSDGYTF.

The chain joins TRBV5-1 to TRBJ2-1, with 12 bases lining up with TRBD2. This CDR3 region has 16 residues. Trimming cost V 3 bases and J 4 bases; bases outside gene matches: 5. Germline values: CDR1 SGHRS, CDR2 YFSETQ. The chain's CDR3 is CASSSGLAGPYNEQFF. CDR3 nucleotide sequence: TGCGCCAGCAGCTCGGGACTAGCGGGCCCGTACAATGAGCAGTTCTTC.